A selection of T cell receptor beta chains follows, all from one sample in a study of blood T cells in healthy people across ages. TCRdb processed the 5' RACE reads anew with MiXCR; each CDR3 protein has one entry. The sample consists of some 290,000 distinct CDR3 sequences, around 27% of them appearing once. Sequences were obtained from blood. All receptors derive from a woman in her 70s in good health. The CDR3 runs from the conserved cysteine through the conserved F or W. Each record gives: J gene, clone size, CDR3 length, D gene, V gene, CDR3 DNA, CDR3 protein. The D gene is left open where the match is weak. Size is omitted from some rows. Given values are once, few, many or a class for expanded clones.

j_call: TRBJ2-5; clone_size: few; cdr3_length: 14; d_call: TRBD1; v_call: TRBV20-1; cdr3_nt: TGCAGTGCCGAACCCGGGACAGGGGAGGAGACCCAGTACTTC; cdr3_aa: CSAEPGTGEETQYF
j_call: TRBJ1-5; clone_size: few; cdr3_length: 15; d_call: -; v_call: TRBV7-9; cdr3_nt: TGTGCCAGCAGCTTGGCAGGGTCGGTTGATCAGCCCCAGCATTTT; cdr3_aa: CASSLAGSVDQPQHF
j_call: TRBJ2-2; clone_size: -; cdr3_length: 15; d_call: TRBD2; v_call: TRBV7-9; cdr3_nt: TGTGCCAGCAGCTTAATAGCGGGAGCCGTCGGGGAGCTGTTTTTT; cdr3_aa: CASSLIAGAVGELFF
j_call: TRBJ2-3; clone_size: -; cdr3_length: 19; d_call: TRBD2; v_call: TRBV7-2; cdr3_nt: TGTGCCAGCAGCCGAAGGATAGCGGGGGGGCCCAGGGATACAGCTACGCAGTATTTT; cdr3_aa: CASSRRIAGGPRDTATQYF
j_call: TRBJ2-2; clone_size: few; cdr3_length: 14; d_call: -; v_call: TRBV25-1; cdr3_nt: TGTGCCAGCAGTGGCCGGCTAGCCCCCGGGGAGCTGTTTTTT; cdr3_aa: CASSGRLAPGELFF
j_call: TRBJ2-1; clone_size: -; cdr3_length: 16; d_call: -; v_call: TRBV5-1; cdr3_nt: TGCGCCAGCAGCTTGTTTCCTAGCGCATCCTACAATGAGCAGTTCTTC; cdr3_aa: CASSLFPSASYNEQFF
j_call: TRBJ2-5; clone_size: few; cdr3_length: 13; d_call: TRBD1; v_call: TRBV5-6; cdr3_nt: TGTGCCAGCAGCTTCGACAGGGCGGAGACCCAGTACTTC; cdr3_aa: CASSFDRAETQYF
j_call: TRBJ2-5; clone_size: few; cdr3_length: 14; d_call: -; v_call: TRBV29-1; cdr3_nt: TGCAGCGTTGACCTACCAGGGCGGGGAGAGACCCAGTACTTC; cdr3_aa: CSVDLPGRGETQYF
j_call: TRBJ2-3; clone_size: -; cdr3_length: 14; d_call: TRBD2; v_call: TRBV6-1; cdr3_nt: TGTGCCAGCAGTAAAGCGGGAGTCACAGATACGCAGTATTTT; cdr3_aa: CASSKAGVTDTQYF
j_call: TRBJ1-1; clone_size: many; cdr3_length: 15; d_call: -; v_call: TRBV27; cdr3_nt: TGTGCCAGCAGTTTTGGCGGAGGAAGCGACACTGAAGCTTTCTTT; cdr3_aa: CASSFGGGSDTEAFF
j_call: TRBJ2-3; clone_size: few; cdr3_length: 18; d_call: TRBD1; v_call: TRBV2; cdr3_nt: TGTGCCAGCAGTGTAAATGACAGGGGGCCCGGATTGAAAGATACGCAGTATTTT; cdr3_aa: CASSVNDRGPGLKDTQYF
j_call: TRBJ1-5; clone_size: once; cdr3_length: 15; d_call: -; v_call: TRBV20-1; cdr3_nt: TGCAGTGCCGGTACGGGCTCCGTAAGCAATCAGCCCCAGCATTTT; cdr3_aa: CSAGTGSVSNQPQHF
j_call: TRBJ2-1; clone_size: -; cdr3_length: 15; d_call: -; v_call: TRBV6-1; cdr3_nt: TGTGCCAGCAGACCTCGAGAGGTATCCTACAATGAGCAGTTCTTC; cdr3_aa: CASRPREVSYNEQFF
j_call: TRBJ1-2; clone_size: -; cdr3_length: 14; d_call: -; v_call: TRBV6-5; cdr3_nt: TGTGCCAGCGGTGGAACAGCCCCATCCTATGGCTACACCTTC; cdr3_aa: CASGGTAPSYGYTF
j_call: TRBJ2-3; clone_size: -; cdr3_length: 14; d_call: TRBD1; v_call: TRBV4-2; cdr3_nt: TGTGCCAGCAGCCCCCTACAGGGGCCAGATACGCAGTATTTT; cdr3_aa: CASSPLQGPDTQYF
j_call: TRBJ2-2; clone_size: -; cdr3_length: 14; d_call: TRBD1; v_call: TRBV28; cdr3_nt: TGTGCCAGCAGTTCGACAGGGGGCACCGGGGAGCTGTTTTTT; cdr3_aa: CASSSTGGTGELFF
j_call: TRBJ1-5; clone_size: -; cdr3_length: 15; d_call: -; v_call: TRBV20-1; cdr3_nt: TGCAGTGCTCTGACGTTCTCCAGGGATTTCCAGCCCCAGCATTTT; cdr3_aa: CSALTFSRDFQPQHF
j_call: TRBJ2-1; clone_size: -; cdr3_length: 13; d_call: -; v_call: TRBV7-2; cdr3_nt: TGTGCCAGCAGCCAGATTGCGGCAAGGGAGCAGTTCTTC; cdr3_aa: CASSQIAAREQFF
j_call: TRBJ1-1; clone_size: -; cdr3_length: 14; d_call: -; v_call: TRBV6-5; cdr3_nt: TGTGCCAGCAGCCGGGGGGGGAAGAACACTGAAGCTTTCTTT; cdr3_aa: CASSRGGKNTEAFF
j_call: TRBJ2-7; clone_size: -; cdr3_length: 14; d_call: -; v_call: TRBV27; cdr3_nt: TGTGCCAGCAAGCGCAAATTGAGCTCCTACGAGCAGTACTTC; cdr3_aa: CASKRKLSSYEQYF
j_call: TRBJ2-3; clone_size: -; cdr3_length: 12; d_call: -; v_call: TRBV7-2; cdr3_nt: TGTGCCAGCAACGACGGGGTAGATACGCAGTATTTT; cdr3_aa: CASNDGVDTQYF
j_call: TRBJ2-1; clone_size: few; cdr3_length: 15; d_call: TRBD2; v_call: TRBV12-3/TRBV12-4; cdr3_nt: TGTGCCAGCAGTCAAGCGGGAGTCTCCTACAATGAGCAGTTCTTC; cdr3_aa: CASSQAGVSYNEQFF
j_call: TRBJ2-1; clone_size: once; cdr3_length: 14; d_call: TRBD2; v_call: TRBV20-1; cdr3_nt: TGCAGTGCAAATAGCGGGAGGGACTACAATGAGCAGTTCTTC; cdr3_aa: CSANSGRDYNEQFF
j_call: TRBJ1-2; clone_size: -; cdr3_length: 15; d_call: -; v_call: TRBV4-3; cdr3_nt: TGCGCCAGCAGCCAAGATATTGGAGGGGACTATGGCTACACCTTC; cdr3_aa: CASSQDIGGDYGYTF
j_call: TRBJ2-5; clone_size: few; cdr3_length: 11; d_call: -; v_call: TRBV7-2; cdr3_nt: TGTGCCAGCAGCCCAAAGACAGCCCAGTACTTC; cdr3_aa: CASSPKTAQYF
j_call: TRBJ2-1; clone_size: -; cdr3_length: 16; d_call: TRBD2; v_call: TRBV5-1; cdr3_nt: TGCGCCAGCAGCGTGACCAGCGGGGGGGGCTACAATGAGCAGTTCTTC; cdr3_aa: CASSVTSGGGYNEQFF
j_call: TRBJ2-5; clone_size: few; cdr3_length: 14; d_call: -; v_call: TRBV20-1; cdr3_nt: TGCAGTGCTTCGCGTCCGGGGGCGGGAGAGACCCAGTACTTC; cdr3_aa: CSASRPGAGETQYF
j_call: TRBJ2-7; clone_size: -; cdr3_length: 18; d_call: -; v_call: TRBV4-1; cdr3_nt: TGCACCAGCAGCCGCATACTCACAGATTCGACCAGCTCCTACGAGCAGTACTTC; cdr3_aa: CTSSRILTDSTSSYEQYF
j_call: TRBJ1-2; clone_size: few; cdr3_length: 13; d_call: -; v_call: TRBV20-1; cdr3_nt: TGCAGTGCTAGAGACGGGGATTTTTATGGCTACACCTTC; cdr3_aa: CSARDGDFYGYTF
j_call: TRBJ2-3; clone_size: -; cdr3_length: 17; d_call: TRBD2; v_call: TRBV5-6; cdr3_nt: TGTGCCAGCAGCTTGCTAGCGGGCTCTTCAGAGAGAGATACGCAGTATTTT; cdr3_aa: CASSLLAGSSERDTQYF
j_call: TRBJ1-2; clone_size: -; cdr3_length: 14; d_call: -; v_call: TRBV9; cdr3_nt: TGTGCCAGCAGCGTAGACGAGTCCCTTTATGGCTACACCTTC; cdr3_aa: CASSVDESLYGYTF
j_call: TRBJ2-1; clone_size: many; cdr3_length: 14; d_call: TRBD1; v_call: TRBV19; cdr3_nt: TGTGCCAGTAGTATTAGGGACAGTTACAATGAGCAGTTCTTC; cdr3_aa: CASSIRDSYNEQFF
j_call: TRBJ1-2; clone_size: -; cdr3_length: 16; d_call: -; v_call: TRBV12-3/TRBV12-4; cdr3_nt: TGTGCCAGCAGTTTCGTGTCAGGCCCAGCTAACTATGGCTACACCTTC; cdr3_aa: CASSFVSGPANYGYTF
j_call: TRBJ2-3; clone_size: -; cdr3_length: 14; d_call: -; v_call: TRBV5-1; cdr3_nt: TGCGCCAGCAGCTTTCTCCTCCAGCCAGATACGCAGTATTTT; cdr3_aa: CASSFLLQPDTQYF
j_call: TRBJ1-6; clone_size: many; cdr3_length: 15; d_call: -; v_call: TRBV3-1; cdr3_nt: TGTGCCAGCAGCCGTGGGGGCCCCACCAATTCACCCCTCCACTTT; cdr3_aa: CASSRGGPTNSPLHF